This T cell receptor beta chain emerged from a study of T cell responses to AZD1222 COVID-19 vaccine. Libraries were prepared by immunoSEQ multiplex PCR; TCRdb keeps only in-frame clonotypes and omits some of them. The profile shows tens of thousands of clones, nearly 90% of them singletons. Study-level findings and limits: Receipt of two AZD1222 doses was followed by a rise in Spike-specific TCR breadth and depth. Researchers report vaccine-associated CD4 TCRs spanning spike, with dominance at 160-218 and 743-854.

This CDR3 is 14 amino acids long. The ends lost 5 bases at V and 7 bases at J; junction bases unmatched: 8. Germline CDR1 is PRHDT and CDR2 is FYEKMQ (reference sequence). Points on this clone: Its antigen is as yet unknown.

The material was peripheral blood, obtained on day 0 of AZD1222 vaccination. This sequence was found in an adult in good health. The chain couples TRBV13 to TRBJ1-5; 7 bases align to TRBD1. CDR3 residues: CASSRQGGRQPQHF. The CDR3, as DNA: TGTGCCAGCAGCCGACAGGGAGGAAGACAGCCCCAGCATTTT. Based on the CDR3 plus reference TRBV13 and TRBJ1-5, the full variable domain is AAGVIQSPRHLIKEKRETATLKCYPIPRHDTVYWYQQGPGQDPQFLISFYEKMQSDKGSIPDRFSAQQFSDYHSELNMSSLELGDSALYFCASSRQGGRQPQHFGDGTRLSIL.